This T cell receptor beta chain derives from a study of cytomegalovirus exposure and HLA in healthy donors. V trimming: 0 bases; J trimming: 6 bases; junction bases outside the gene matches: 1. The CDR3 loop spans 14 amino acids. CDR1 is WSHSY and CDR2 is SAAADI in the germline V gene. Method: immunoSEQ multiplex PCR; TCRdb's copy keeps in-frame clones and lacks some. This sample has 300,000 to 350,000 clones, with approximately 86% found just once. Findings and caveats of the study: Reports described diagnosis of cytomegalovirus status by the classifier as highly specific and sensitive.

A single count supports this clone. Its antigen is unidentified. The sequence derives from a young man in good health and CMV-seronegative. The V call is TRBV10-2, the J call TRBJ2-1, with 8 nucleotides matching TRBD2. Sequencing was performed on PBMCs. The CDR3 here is CASSESGTSNEQFF. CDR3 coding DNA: TGCGCCAGCAGTGAGTCGGGGACTAGCAATGAGCAGTTCTTC.